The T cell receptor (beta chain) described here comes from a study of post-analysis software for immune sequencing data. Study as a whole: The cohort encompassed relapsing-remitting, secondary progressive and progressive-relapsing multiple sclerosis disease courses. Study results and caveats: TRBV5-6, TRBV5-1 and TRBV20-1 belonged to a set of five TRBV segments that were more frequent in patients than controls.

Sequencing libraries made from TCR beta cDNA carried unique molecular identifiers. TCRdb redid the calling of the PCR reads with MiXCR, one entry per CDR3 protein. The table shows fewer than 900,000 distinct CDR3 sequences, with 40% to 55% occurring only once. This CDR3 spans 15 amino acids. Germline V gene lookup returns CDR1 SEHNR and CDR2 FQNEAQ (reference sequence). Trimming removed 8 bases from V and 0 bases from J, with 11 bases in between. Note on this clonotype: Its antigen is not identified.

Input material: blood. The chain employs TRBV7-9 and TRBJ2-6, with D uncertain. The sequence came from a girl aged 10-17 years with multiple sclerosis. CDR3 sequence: CASLGSSSGANVLTF. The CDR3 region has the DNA TGTGCCAGCCTTGGATCCTCCTCTGGGGCCAACGTCCTGACTTTC.